This TCR beta chain was captured in a study of CD8 T cells in ankylosing spondylitis. TCRdb processed the 5' RACE reads anew with MiXCR; each CDR3 protein has one entry. The sample carries about 220,000 distinct CDR3 sequences, roughly a tenth recorded once. As regards this clonotype: What it binds is not known.

The trim removed 4 bases at V and 2 bases at J, leaving 3 bases unmatched. This CDR3 has 14 residues. Study-wide points: What seemed typical of ankylosing spondylitis blood was a TCR beta motif built from fewer than ten highly homologous variants. Before this, some motif variants had been reported in reactive arthritis synovial fluid and blood. Within matched ankylosing spondylitis synovial fluid, disease-linked clones were reportedly significantly enriched.

Material: blood, either unsorted or a sorted T cell fraction (not recorded which). The rearrangement joins TRBV12-3 or TRBV12-4 to TRBJ2-7; 9 bases are shared with TRBD1. The source is a male donor with ankylosing spondylitis or in good health (not recorded which). The CDR3: CASSSDRGPYEQYF. The CDR3 bases are TGTGCCAGCAGTTCGGACAGGGGCCCCTACGAGCAGTACTTC.